The 10 T cell receptor beta chains listed next were all sequenced from one sample in a study of shared clonotypes between healthy human individuals (TCRdb year 2020). Library generation was performed with the immunoSEQ multiplex PCR assay. TCRdb re-hosts the immuneACCESS table, in-frame sequences only. Its copies lack some clones; in the studies checked, an unresolved V gene accounts for under half of them, and the cause for the rest is not known. Counted in this sample were about 560,000 clones; just over 75% of them appeared once. The top ten clones comprise approximately 12% of the sample. The sequencing input was PBMCs. All receptors derive from a woman between 40 and 55 years old in good health. Some clones in this sample may be carry-over from other donors' samples.

The J gene is TRBJ1-1, the V gene TRBV28; D gene unclear. Trimming removed 1 base at V and 1 base at J, with 16 bases between. Germline V gene lookup returns CDR1 MDHEN and CDR2 SYDVKM. The CDR3 runs 17 residues. The CDR3 DNA is TGTGCCAGCAGTTTATTGAGCCAAACCCGAGGGAACACTGAAGCTTTCTTT. This gives the protein CASSLLSQTRGNTEAFF.

The chain combines TRBV4-3 with TRBJ1-5; tentatively, D is TRBD1 (5 bases). This CDR3 is built from 16 residues. Germline CDR1 is LGHNA and CDR2 is YSLEER. V was cut by 3 bases and J by 2 bases, with 14 bases left in between. CDR3 amino acids: CASSQGWGEGNQPQHF. For the CDR3, the DNA is TGCGCCAGCAGCCAGGGATGGGGGGAGGGCAATCAGCCCCAGCATTTT.

The chain couples TRBV28 to TRBJ2-7; D possibly matches TRBD1 or TRBD2 (5 bases each). Germline CDR1 MDHEN, CDR2 SYDVKM. This CDR3 region has 16 residues. Trimming stripped 8 bases from V and 2 bases from J, with 22 bases between. The CDR3 spells CASSPEGDRRAYEQYF. CDR3 sequence (DNA): TGTGCCAGCTCTCCTGAGGGCGACAGAAGAGCCTACGAGCAGTACTTC. Full variable domain (rest looked up from reference TRBV28 and TRBJ2-7): DVKVTQSSRYLVKRTGEKVFLECVQDMDHENMFWYRQDPGLGLRLIYFSYDVKMKEKGDIPEGYSVSREKKERFSLILESASTNQTSMYLCASSPEGDRRAYEQYFGPGTRLTVT.

The chain uses TRBV2 and TRBJ2-1; the match to TRBD1 covers 10 bases. CDR1 SNHLY and CDR2 FYNNEI come from the germline V gene. This CDR3 is built from 14 residues. V shed 3 bases and J 8 bases; nucleotides not matched to a gene: 4. The CDR3, as DNA: TGTGCCAGCAGTGAGGACAGGGGGTCGGATGAGCAGTTCTTC. This sequence encodes CASSEDRGSDEQFF.

In this sample, this clone turned up many times. Within the sample, other DNA sequences also encode this same CDR3. The J gene is TRBJ2-5, the V gene TRBV10-3; tentative D call: TRBD1 (5 bases). The J call may not be correct, given that the DNA end is closer to TRBJ2-7. Per the germline V gene, CDR1 is ENHRY and CDR2 is SYGVKD. The CDR3 totals 12 residues. Here the CDR3 reads CAISREGYEQYF. The CDR3 DNA sequence: TGTGCCATCAGCAGGGAAGGTTACGAGCAGTACTTC.

This clone appeared once. The V gene is TRBV7-3, the J gene TRBJ2-1, with 9 bases fitting TRBD1. The ends lost 1 base at V and 5 bases at J; junction bases unmatched: 9. The CDR3 has 17 amino acids. The germline gives CDR1 SGHTA, CDR2 FQGTGA. CDR3: CASSLIIFGQGNNEQFF. For the CDR3, the DNA is TGTGCCAGCAGCTTAATCATTTTTGGACAGGGGAACAATGAGCAGTTCTTC.

This clone has more than one count but fewer than ten. The J gene is TRBJ2-7, the V gene TRBV7-2, with 8 bases identical to TRBD2. The V gene end was trimmed by 5 bases and the J gene end by 6 bases; junction bases not matched to a gene: 12. The CDR3 sequence is 15 residues long. Germline assignment: CDR1 SGHTA and CDR2 FQGNSA. CDR3 DNA: TGTGCCAGCAGCCCACAAGCGGGAGAGTTCCGCGAGCAGTACTTC. Amino acids: CASSPQAGEFREQYF.

This clone has only one observation. Other nucleotide sequences from this sample produce the same CDR3. V and J are TRBV11-2 and TRBJ1-1; 10 bases match TRBD1. Germline V gene sequence: CDR1 SGHAT, CDR2 FQNNGV. After removal of 3 bases from V and 5 bases from J, the junction contained 15 bases not matched to a gene. The CDR3 is 18 amino acids. This CDR3 reads CASSFHRVTGGDITEAFF. The CDR3 DNA reads TGTGCCAGCAGCTTCCATCGTGTGACAGGGGGCGATATAACTGAAGCTTTCTTT.

The rearrangement joins TRBV4-3 to TRBJ1-1, with a weak D call TRBD1 (5 bases). Germline-derived CDR1 and CDR2 are LGHNA and YSLEER. The length of the CDR3 is 16 residues. Trimming took off 0 bases at V and 2 bases at J, with 13 bases between the two ends. CDR3 in DNA: TGCGCCAGCAGCCAAGAATCAGGGAAGGGCAACACTGAAGCTTTCTTT. Translation gives CASSQESGKGNTEAFF.

The V call is TRBV6-5, the J call TRBJ1-1; 7 bases are a match to TRBD1. J gave up 6 bases and V 7 bases, and 11 bases lay outside the gene matches. Germline assignment: CDR1 MNHEY and CDR2 SVGAGI. The CDR3 contains 14 residues. The CDR3, as DNA: TGTGCCAGCAAAGGGATAACAGGGGCATCTGAAGCTTTCTTT. Its translation: CASKGITGASEAFF.